This T cell receptor (beta chain) came from a study of blood T cell repertoires in COVID-19. The overall study: Sources were T cells, B-cell-depleted T cells, or PBMCs; the material itself was cDNA or gDNA.

In the original analysis: How many nucleated cells were present was estimated from reference gene primer amplification. Sequencing used immunoSEQ multiplex PCR; TCRdb keeps in-frame clones, though not all of them. Clone size and V and J calls were adopted from that table, with D and trimming inferred from the DNA. The data contain 200,000 to 250,000 clones, roughly 80% of them singletons. This CDR3 spans 14 amino acids. The V gene's germline CDR1 is MDHEN and CDR2 SYDVKM. V shed 8 bases and J shed 9 bases, with 20 bases lying between them. All enrollees were roughly 18 to 100 years old and from 20 to 30 US areas.

This chain uses TRBV28 with TRBJ1-5, with a possible D match to TRBD1 (6 bases). This sequence was found in a woman in her thirties or forties with acute COVID-19. Sequencing was done on a sample of PBMCs or T cells enriched from blood (not recorded which). The CDR3 reads CASCDEQGRMPQHF. CDR3 sequence (DNA): TGTGCCAGCTGTGATGAACAGGGCAGGATGCCCCAGCATTTT.